The clone carrying this T cell receptor (beta chain) was counted a few times. The data were taken from a study of patients and donors after allogeneic stem cell transplantation. TCRdb used MiXCR to reprocess the RT-PCR reads, holding one entry per CDR3 protein. This table has about 960,000 distinct CDR3 sequences, roughly 18% appearing once. Trimming left V 2 bases short and J 0 bases short, with 5 bases between. The CDR3 is 12 amino acids. CDR1 is DFQATT, CDR2 SNEGSKA, per germline (reference sequence). The chain links TRBV20-1 to TRBJ2-7; unclear D gene. The sequenced sample consisted of blood, either unsorted or a sorted T cell fraction (not recorded which). The TCR sequence derives from a human donor who was either an allogeneic HSCT recipient or a stem cell or donor lymphocyte infusion donor (not recorded which). It is not recorded whose cells these are; they may come from a transplant donor. The CDR3 DNA sequence: TGCAGTGCTAGACGGTCCTCCTACGAGCAGTACTTC. This sequence encodes CSARRSSYEQYF.